The 29 T cell receptor beta chains listed next were all sequenced from one sample in a study of blood T cell repertoires in COVID-19. Produced via immunoSEQ multiplex PCR; TCRdb's table is partial and in-frame only. The sample has around 100,000 clones; over 75% are singletons. The source material was peripheral blood. Receptors originate from a man aged 25 to 40 in a cohort sampled during active COVID-19.

The chain uses TRBV12-2 and TRBJ1-5. TRBV12-2 is tagged as a pseudogene. The CDR3 sequence is 15 residues long. CDR3 coding DNA: TGTGCAAGTCGCTTCGGAGGGAATAGCAATCAGCCCCAGCATTTT. Amino acids: CASRFGGNSNQPQHF.

CDR3 residues: CATSGFTSSGDEQFF. The CDR3 DNA is TGTGCCACCAGTGGTTTTACTAGCTCGGGGGATGAGCAGTTCTTC. The chain couples TRBV24-1 to TRBJ2-1; possibly TRBD2 for D (6 bases). The germline gives CDR1 KGHDR, CDR2 SFDVKD. Trimming left V 5 bases short and J 8 bases short, with 18 bases between. This CDR3 contains 15 residues.

The rearrangement joins TRBV19 to TRBJ2-7, with D unclear. CDR1 is LNHDA, CDR2 SQIVND, per germline (reference sequence). V gave up 3 bases and J gave up 0 bases, with 6 bases separating them. The CDR3 extends over 13 amino acids. The CDR3: CASSITFSYEQYF. The CDR3 DNA reads TGTGCCAGTAGTATTACTTTCTCCTACGAGCAGTACTTC.

The genes are TRBV6-1 and TRBJ1-2; no reliable D call. V lost 2 bases, J lost 0 bases, and 13 bases lay in between. The germline V gene has CDR1 MNHNS and CDR2 SASEGT. This CDR3 is built from 16 residues. The CDR3 bases are TGTGCCAGCAGTGAATATCCCTGGCAGTCTAACTATGGCTACACCTTC. Its translation is CASSEYPWQSNYGYTF.

The rearrangement uses TRBV4-1 and TRBJ2-5, with a weak D call TRBD1 (5 bases). In germline, CDR1 is MGHRA, CDR2 YSYEKL. The V end was cut by 0 bases, the J end by 10 bases, with 15 bases between. The length of the CDR3 is 14 residues. The CDR3, as DNA: TGCGCCAGCAGCCAAGAAAACAGGTTTGGGGTCCAGTACTTC. It is translated as CASSQENRFGVQYF.

This CDR3 is CASSLVQGMGNTEAFF. In DNA, the CDR3 is TGCGCCAGCAGCTTGGTTCAGGGTATGGGAAACACTGAAGCTTTCTTT. The V gene is TRBV5-1, the J gene TRBJ1-1, with TRBD1 as a possible D gene (5 bases). The CDR3 is 16 amino acids. The V end was cut by 0 bases, the J end by 2 bases, with 14 bases between. Germline V lookup: CDR1 SGHRS, CDR2 YFSETQ. Supplemented by reference TRBV5-1 and TRBJ1-1, the full variable domain reads KAGVTQTPRYLIKTRGQQVTLSCSPISGHRSVSWYQQTPGQGLQFLFEYFSETQRNKGNFPGRFSGRQFSNSRSEMNVSTLELGDSALYLCASSLVQGMGNTEAFFGQGTRLTVV.

The V gene is TRBV7-8, the J gene TRBJ1-1, with D perhaps matching TRBD1 (5 bases). Germline lookup yields CDR1 SGHVS and CDR2 FQNEAQ. CDR3 length: 14 amino acids. With 8 bases removed from V and 5 bases from J, the gap between germline ends came to 18 bases. The CDR3 protein is CASSGTGGGTEAFF. In DNA form, the CDR3 reads TGTGCCAGCTCAGGGACCGGAGGAGGGACTGAAGCTTTCTTT.

CDR3 in amino acids: CSASLTGLESDEQYF. DNA of the CDR3: TGCAGTGCTAGTCTAACGGGACTGGAGTCCGACGAGCAGTACTTC. The rearrangement joins TRBV20-1 to TRBJ2-7; maybe TRBD2 (6 bases). The CDR3 consists of 15 residues. V lost 3 bases and J lost 5, with 20 bases in between. The germline CDR1 and CDR2 sequences are DFQATT and SNEGSKA (reference sequence).

The rearrangement joins TRBV19 to TRBJ1-6, with a possible D match to TRBD1 (5 bases). Trimming stripped 3 bases from V and 4 bases from J, with 7 bases between. The CDR3 has 14 amino acids. Germline-derived CDR1 and CDR2 are LNHDA and SQIVND (reference sequence). CDR3 DNA sequence: TGTGCCAGTAGTATGCGACAGTATAATTCACCCCTCCACTTT. Translation: CASSMRQYNSPLHF.

This chain joins TRBV30 and TRBJ1-4, with D perhaps matching TRBD1 (6 bases). The germline CDR1 and CDR2 sequences are GTSNPN and SVGIG (reference sequence). Trimming pared 3 bases from V and 4 bases from J, leaving 12 bases between. This CDR3 contains 14 residues. CDR3 region: CAWRRDIRNEKLFF. The DNA for the CDR3 is TGTGCCTGGAGGAGGGACATTCGTAATGAAAAACTGTTTTTT.

Here the CDR3 reads CASSLDMSSAGGELFF. DNA for the CDR3: TGTGCCAGCAGCTTAGACATGTCTAGCGCGGGCGGGGAGCTGTTTTTT. V and J are TRBV7-2 and TRBJ2-2; D may be TRBD2 (6 bases). Germline loops: CDR1 SGHTA, CDR2 FQGNSA. V was shortened by 1 base and J by 7 bases, with 16 bases between the two germline ends. CDR3 size: 16 residues. Looking up the rest from reference TRBV7-2 and TRBJ2-2 gives the full variable domain: GAGVSQSPSNKVTEKGKDVELRCDPISGHTALYWYRQSLGQGLEFLIYFQGNSAPDKSGLPSDRFSAERTGGSVSTLTIQRTQQEDSAVYLCASSLDMSSAGGELFFGEGSRLTVL.

The V call is TRBV30, the J call TRBJ2-1, with TRBD2 matching 7 bases. CDR1 and CDR2 (germline): GTSNPN, SVGIG (reference sequence). V shed 4 bases, J shed 0 bases, and the junction held 3 bases outside the gene matches. The CDR3 is 14 amino acids. The CDR3 region has the DNA TGTGCCTGGAATGGCGGGAGCTCCTACAATGAGCAGTTCTTC. Encoded protein: CAWNGGSSYNEQFF.

J is TRBJ2-1 and V is TRBV7-6; unclear D gene. The V and J ends lost 2 bases and 7 bases respectively, with 9 bases between them. From germline, CDR1 is SGHVS and CDR2 FNYEAQ. The CDR3 length is 13 residues. The CDR3 region is CASSLTNTNEQFF. The CDR3 coding sequence is TGTGCCAGCAGCTTAACCAACACGAATGAGCAGTTCTTC.

V usage is TRBV27 and J usage is TRBJ1-2, with 8 bases identical to TRBD1. J gave up 6 bases and V 3 bases, and 3 bases lay outside the gene matches. CDR1 is MNHEY, CDR2 SMNVEV, per germline (reference sequence). This CDR3 region has 13 residues. The CDR3: CASSLTGVDGYTF. CDR3 coding DNA: TGTGCCAGCAGTTTGACAGGGGTTGATGGCTACACCTTC.

The V call is TRBV6-4, the J call TRBJ2-7; D unclear. V was shortened by 0 bases and J by 2 bases, with 20 bases between the two germline ends. Germline-derived CDR1 and CDR2 are MRHNA and SNTAGT. The CDR3 runs 18 residues. CDR3 amino acids: CASSDSHFFDTVPYEQYF. Written as DNA, the CDR3 is TGTGCCAGCAGTGACTCCCATTTTTTTGACACGGTTCCCTACGAGCAGTACTTC.

The chain links TRBV7-2 to TRBJ2-3; TRBD2 matches at 7 bases. The CDR3 extends over 14 amino acids. Germline CDR1 is SGHTA and CDR2 is FQGNSA. Losses at the gene ends were 4 bases for V and 6 bases for J; bases not matched to a gene: 7. This CDR3 reads CASSSNWGGDTQYF. CDR3 in DNA: TGTGCCAGCAGCTCCAACTGGGGGGGGGATACGCAGTATTTT. Full variable domain (rest looked up from reference TRBV7-2 and TRBJ2-3): GAGVSQSPSNKVTEKGKDVELRCDPISGHTALYWYRQSLGQGLEFLIYFQGNSAPDKSGLPSDRFSAERTGGSVSTLTIQRTQQEDSAVYLCASSSNWGGDTQYFGPGTRLTVL.

The genes are TRBV27 and TRBJ2-7; D ambiguous. This CDR3 is 13 amino acids long. Between the trimmed V and J ends, which lost 1 base and 5 bases, there was a span of 9 bases. Germline V gene sequence: CDR1 MNHEY, CDR2 SMNVEV (reference sequence). CDR3 sequence: CASSLYQEDEQYF. The DNA of the CDR3 is TGTGCCAGCAGTTTATACCAGGAAGACGAGCAGTACTTC.

To note about this clone: A read error may account for a junction end that differs from germline. In DNA, the CDR3 is TGTGCCAGCAGTTCCCAGACTCAGTACTTC. As protein: CASSSQTQYF. This chain uses TRBV6-2 or TRBV6-3 with TRBJ2-5; D call uncertain. The CDR3 consists of 10 residues. The germline gives CDR1 MNHEY, CDR2 SVGEGT.

This clone was picked up one time. The V call is TRBV28, the J call TRBJ2-7; 11 nucleotides line up with TRBD2. Germline-derived CDR1 and CDR2 are MDHEN and SYDVKM. J lost 4 bases, V lost 5 bases, and 4 bases had no gene match. The CDR3 covers 14 residues. DNA for the CDR3: TGTGCCAGCAGTCTAGCGGGGGGTTGGTACGAGCAGTACTTC. Residues: CASSLAGGWYEQYF. The full variable domain, its missing parts supplied by reference TRBV28 and TRBJ2-7, is DVKVTQSSRYLVKRTGEKVFLECVQDMDHENMFWYRQDPGLGLRLIYFSYDVKMKEKGDIPEGYSVSREKKERFSLILESASTNQTSMYLCASSLAGGWYEQYFGPGTRLTVT.

This chain joins TRBV13 and TRBJ2-5; unclear D gene. This CDR3 comprises 12 residues. CDR1 and CDR2 from the germline V gene are PRHDT and FYEKMQ (reference sequence). V was trimmed by 3 bases and J by 4 bases, leaving 6 bases between them. The CDR3 bases are TGTGCCAGCAGCTTCGGTTTAGAGACCCAGTACTTC. Its protein is CASSFGLETQYF. Full variable domain (outside the CDR3, taken from reference TRBV13 and TRBJ2-5): AAGVIQSPRHLIKEKRETATLKCYPIPRHDTVYWYQQGPGQDPQFLISFYEKMQSDKGSIPDRFSAQQFSDYHSELNMSSLELGDSALYFCASSFGLETQYFGPGTRLLVL.

This sequence joins TRBV7-9 and TRBJ1-6, with D perhaps matching TRBD1 (5 bases). The CDR3 has 15 residues. CDR1 and CDR2 from the germline V gene are SEHNR and FQNEAQ (reference sequence). Deletions cut 3 bases from V and 8 bases from J, with 14 bases between. CDR3 sequence reads: CASSLRQFPDSPLHF. In nucleotides, the CDR3 is TGTGCCAGCAGCTTGAGACAGTTTCCCGATTCACCCCTCCACTTT.

V gene TRBV19 combines with J gene TRBJ2-4, with a possible D match to TRBD2 (6 bases). This CDR3 comprises 16 residues. Trimming pared 3 bases from V and 9 bases from J, leaving 21 bases between. Germline V gene data show CDR1 as LNHDA and CDR2 as SQIVND (reference sequence). CDR3 residues: CASSIRAVGGVGIQYF. For the CDR3, the DNA is TGTGCCAGTAGTATTCGCGCCGTCGGCGGGGTGGGCATTCAGTACTTC.

CDR3: CASTRGRVGSYEQYF. Here the CDR3 DNA reads TGTGCCAGCACCCGGGGAAGGGTGGGCTCCTACGAGCAGTACTTC. The V and J genes are TRBV21-1 and TRBJ2-7; the D call of TRBD2 is as the table states it, not checked on the DNA. TRBV21-1 corresponds to a pseudogene. This CDR3 region has 15 residues.

This clone was seen more than once but under ten times. This chain joins TRBV7-2 and TRBJ1-6; tentatively, D is TRBD1 (5 bases). The V and J ends lost 6 bases and 0 bases respectively, with 12 bases between them. This CDR3 is 16 amino acids long. Germline V gives CDR1 SGHTA, CDR2 FQGNSA. In DNA form, the CDR3 reads TGTGCCAGCAGGATTCGGGGGGACTCCTATAATTCACCCCTCCACTTT. Its translation: CASRIRGDSYNSPLHF.

The chain employs TRBV5-1 and TRBJ1-2; 7 bases map to TRBD1. Germline V CDR1 and CDR2: SGHRS, YFSETQ. The CDR3 runs 14 residues. V was clipped by 0 bases and J by 2 bases; unmatched bases: 1. DNA for the CDR3: TGCGCCAGCAGCTTGGTACAGGGGAACTATGGCTACACCTTC. Amino acid sequence: CASSLVQGNYGYTF.

V is TRBV15 and J is TRBJ2-5, with 8 bases lining up with TRBD2. Trimming cost V 4 bases and J 2 bases; bases outside gene matches: 3. The CDR3 sequence is 14 residues long. Germline CDR1 and CDR2: LNHNV and YYDKDF (reference sequence). The CDR3 nucleotides read TGTGCCACCAGCACGGGGGGGGTTCAAGAGACCCAGTACTTC. Amino acid sequence: CATSTGGVQETQYF.

The chain employs TRBV7-2 and TRBJ2-7; TRBD2 matches 8 bases. This CDR3 has 16 amino acids. The V segment lost 1 base and the J segment 3 bases; nucleotides outside the gene matches: 8. Looked up from germline, CDR1 is SGHTA and CDR2 is FQGNSA. CDR3 sequence reads: CASSLGGRGVFYEQYF. In nucleotides, the CDR3 is TGTGCCAGCAGCTTAGGAGGGCGGGGGGTCTTCTACGAGCAGTACTTC.

Comment on this clone: The sample contains more than one DNA sequence encoding this CDR3. The chain employs TRBV30 and TRBJ2-5, with D maybe TRBD2 (6 bases). In germline, CDR1 is GTSNPN, CDR2 SVGIG (reference sequence). The CDR3 contains 13 residues. The V end was cut by 1 base, the J end by 2 bases, with 8 bases between. The CDR3 protein is CAWSGGLQETQYF. CDR3 DNA: TGTGCCTGGAGTGGGGGACTTCAAGAGACCCAGTACTTC.

The rearrangement links TRBV11-3 to TRBJ2-3; D uncertain. The V end was cut by 0 bases, the J end by 8 bases, with 9 bases between. Germline assignment: CDR1 SGHNT and CDR2 YENEEA. The CDR3 length is 13 residues. For the CDR3, the DNA is TGTGCCAGCAGCTTAGATGCCACTGGTACGCAGTATTTT. Translation: CASSLDATGTQYF.